What follows are 26 T cell receptor beta chains derived from one specimen sequenced in a study of spatial heterogeneity in lung cancer. TCRdb ran MiXCR on the 5' RACE reads and lists one entry per CDR3 protein. The sample lists 48,000 or so distinct CDR3 sequences, approximately 5.3% occurring once. Stated time point: sample taken at primary tumor resection. Whole RNA, isolated from tumor, nontumor lung or frozen PBMC, was sequenced without prior sorting. The material was PBMCs, obtained at surgery. All receptors derive from a male donor with early-stage non-small cell lung cancer.

In this sample, this clonotype turned up many times. The genes are TRBV6-1 and TRBJ1-5; no clear D. This CDR3 region has 14 residues. V dropped 1 base and J dropped 0 bases, with 4 bases sitting between them. CDR1 is MNHNS and CDR2 is SASEGT in the germline V gene. Here the CDR3 reads CASSEGDSNQPQHF. The CDR3 nucleotides read TGTGCCAGCAGTGAAGGGGATAGCAATCAGCCCCAGCATTTT.

This clonotype was observed at least ten times. The chain has TRBV20-1 and TRBJ1-1, with 9 nucleotides matching TRBD1. Germline lookup yields CDR1 DFQATT and CDR2 SNEGSKA (reference sequence). The V gene end was trimmed by 5 bases and the J gene end by 9 bases; junction bases not matched to a gene: 4. CDR3 length: 11 residues. The DNA for the CDR3 is TGCAGTGCTTTCGGGACAGGGAAAGCTTTCTTT. This translates into CSAFGTGKAFF.

This clonotype was detected ten times or more. CDR3 sequence reads: CASSTLGQTKNIQYF. The CDR3 nucleotides are TGTGCCAGCAGTACCCTGGGACAAACCAAAAACATTCAGTACTTC. V and J are TRBV6-1 and TRBJ2-4, with a weak D call TRBD1 (6 bases). Between the trimmed V and J ends, which lost 5 bases and 2 bases, there was a span of 13 bases. Per the germline V gene, CDR1 is MNHNS and CDR2 is SASEGT. The CDR3 has 15 residues.

The sample holds many counts of this clonotype. This chain links TRBV7-2 with TRBJ1-2; a weak D match, TRBD1 (5 bases). CDR3 size: 12 residues. Germline CDR1 and CDR2: SGHTA and FQGNSA. V was pared by 5 bases and J by 7 bases, with 11 bases between. In nucleotides, the CDR3 is TGTGCCAGCAGCCCGGGACTTCGTGGCTACACCTTC. It codes for CASSPGLRGYTF.

This clonotype was counted many times. This chain joins TRBV20-1 and TRBJ2-7, with 13 bases that match TRBD2. Germline values: CDR1 DFQATT, CDR2 SNEGSKA (reference sequence). V gave up 7 bases and J gave up 0 bases; unmatched junction bases: 24. The CDR3 is made up of 21 amino acids. The DNA of the CDR3 is TGCAGTGTCAGACCCGGTCGAGTGCGGGGACTAGCGGGGCTTAGCTCCTACGAGCAGTACTTC. This encodes CSVRPGRVRGLAGLSSYEQYF.

This clonotype occurred many times. This chain links TRBV7-6 with TRBJ2-2; no reliable D call. V was clipped by 5 bases and J by 1 base, with 11 bases between them. CDR1 is SGHVS, CDR2 FNYEAQ, per germline. This CDR3 has 15 residues. CDR3 sequence reads: CASSINTRNTGELFF. DNA for the CDR3: TGTGCCAGCAGCATAAACACGCGGAACACCGGGGAGCTGTTTTTT.

This clonotype occurred many times. The chain combines TRBV7-2 with TRBJ2-2; 8 nucleotides match TRBD1. CDR3 length: 15 amino acids. V shed 5 bases and J 5 bases; nucleotides not matched to a gene: 7. Germline-derived CDR1 and CDR2 are SGHTA and FQGNSA. CDR3 bases: TGTGCCAGCAGCGTAGGGACAGGCGGTACCGGGGAGCTGTTTTTT. It encodes CASSVGTGGTGELFF.

This clonotype was counted many times. The gene calls are TRBV30 and TRBJ2-6, with a possible D match to TRBD1 (6 bases). The CDR3 sequence is 14 residues long. V was cut by 4 bases and J by 3 bases, with 10 bases left in between. Germline-derived CDR1 and CDR2 are GTSNPN and SVGIG (reference sequence). This chain's CDR3 is CAWTRDIGANVLTF. CDR3 in DNA: TGTGCCTGGACCCGGGACATTGGGGCCAACGTCCTGACTTTC. The full variable domain, completed using reference TRBV30 and TRBJ2-6, is SQTIHQWPATLVQPVGSPLSLECTVEGTSNPNLYWYRQAAGRGLQLLFYSVGIGQISSEVPQNLSASRPQDRQFILSSKKLLLSDSGFYLCAWTRDIGANVLTFGAGSRLTVL.

This clonotype has at least ten counts. The DNA of the CDR3 is TGTGCCAGCAGGACCGACTCCTCTGGAAACACCATATATTTT. It specifies CASRTDSSGNTIYF. The chain recombines TRBV6-5 with TRBJ1-3; D not resolved. Trimming cost V 6 bases and J 0 bases, with 9 bases left between them. CDR1 and CDR2 from the germline V gene are MNHEY and SVGAGI. CDR3 length equals 14 residues.

This clonotype came up many times. The V gene is TRBV5-1, the J gene TRBJ1-4; D possibly corresponds to TRBD1 (6 bases). Trimming left V 3 bases short and J 7 bases short, with 16 bases between. This CDR3 has 15 amino acids. Per germline, CDR1 SGHRS and CDR2 YFSETQ. CDR3 sequence: CASSSSGEMGEKLFF. CDR3 coding DNA: TGCGCCAGCAGCTCATCAGGGGAAATGGGTGAAAAACTGTTTTTT.

This clonotype was seen ten or more times. The V call is TRBV5-4, the J call TRBJ2-2; 8 bases are a match to TRBD1. This CDR3 region has 15 residues. J was trimmed by 7 bases and V by 1 base; bases with no gene match: 6. The germline CDR1 and CDR2 sequences are SGHNT and YYREEE (reference sequence). The DNA of the CDR3 is TGTGCCAGCAGCTTGATGACAGGGGACCACGGGGAGCTGTTTTTT. Protein product: CASSLMTGDHGELFF.

This clonotype was detected many times. V gene TRBV7-2 combines with J gene TRBJ2-1; D call uncertain. Between the trimmed V and J ends, which lost 2 bases and 3 bases, there was a span of 8 bases. This CDR3 is built from 14 residues. Germline V gives CDR1 SGHTA, CDR2 FQGNSA. The CDR3 nucleotides read TGTGCCAGCAGCTTATCGAAGAGCTACAATGAGCAGTTCTTC. Residues: CASSLSKSYNEQFF.

This clonotype was counted many times. The gene calls are TRBV4-1 and TRBJ2-7, with a tentative D call TRBD2 (6 bases). CDR3 length equals 13 residues. V dropped 1 base and J dropped 3 bases, with 7 bases sitting between them. Germline CDR1 reads MGHRA; CDR2 reads YSYEKL. The CDR3 spells CASSQADYYEQYF. CDR3 nucleotides: TGCGCCAGCAGCCAAGCGGACTACTACGAGCAGTACTTC.

This clonotype appeared many times. This chain uses TRBV30 with TRBJ2-7, with 12 bases aligning to TRBD2. The CDR3 covers 14 residues. Germline CDR1 and CDR2: GTSNPN and SVGIG (reference sequence). V gave up 3 bases and J gave up 6 bases; unmatched junction bases: 6. CDR3 sequence (DNA): TGTGCCTGGAGACTAGCGGGAGGCGGTTTCGAGCAGTACTTC. This translates into CAWRLAGGGFEQYF.

This clonotype has ten or more counts. The chain is built from TRBV29-1 and TRBJ1-2; D perhaps matches TRBD1 (5 bases). The CDR3 extends over 12 amino acids. The V and J ends lost 2 bases and 9 bases respectively, with 13 bases between them. Germline V CDR1 and CDR2: SQVTM, ANQGSEA. CDR3: CSVERQGRSYTF. The CDR3 bases are TGCAGCGTTGAAAGGCAGGGTAGGAGCTACACCTTC.

This clonotype has a count of ten or more. The chain couples TRBV20-1 to TRBJ2-7; TRBD2 matches at 7 bases. The CDR3 is made up of 14 amino acids. Looked up from germline, CDR1 is DFQATT and CDR2 is SNEGSKA (reference sequence). Trimming removed 3 bases from V and 0 bases from J; junction bases left unmatched: 5. The CDR3 sequence: CSARAGVNSYEQYF. The CDR3 region has the DNA TGCAGTGCTAGGGCGGGGGTTAACTCCTACGAGCAGTACTTC.

By share of the sample, this clonotype is medium-sized (0.01 to 0.1%). The V and J genes are TRBV2 and TRBJ2-7; D not certain. V gave up 1 base and J gave up 2 bases, with 9 bases separating them. Per germline, CDR1 SNHLY and CDR2 FYNNEI. The CDR3 runs 14 residues. The CDR3 reads CASSEVRIAYEQYF. The CDR3 DNA reads as TGTGCCAGCAGTGAAGTCCGCATTGCCTACGAGCAGTACTTC. Variable domain in full (rest from reference TRBV2 and TRBJ2-7): EPEVTQTPSHQVTQMGQEVILRCVPISNHLYFYWYRQILGQKVEFLVSFYNNEISEKSEIFDDQFSVERPDGSNFTLKIRSTKLEDSAMYFCASSEVRIAYEQYFGPGTRLTVT.

The V call is TRBV3-1, the J call TRBJ1-2; D not resolved. V gave up 4 bases and J gave up 8 bases, with 14 bases separating them. This CDR3 contains 13 residues. The germline gives CDR1 LGHDT, CDR2 YNNKEL (reference sequence). CDR3 in DNA: TGTGCCAGCAGCCCGGTCCAGGCGCACGGCTACACCTTC. This codes for CASSPVQAHGYTF.

The table lists this clonotype with many counts. V gene TRBV6-1 combines with J gene TRBJ2-3; 10 nucleotides line up with TRBD2. The germline V gene encodes CDR1 MNHNS and CDR2 SASEGT. V trimming: 1 base; J trimming: 4 bases; junction bases outside the gene matches: 8. The CDR3 extends over 17 amino acids. CDR3 bases: TGTGCCAGCAGTGAAGGAGGGAGGCTAGCGGGAGCAGATACGCAGTATTTT. The encoded protein is CASSEGGRLAGADTQYF.

Ten or more counts support this clonotype. The chain recombines TRBV9 with TRBJ2-1; D unresolved. Germline V lookup: CDR1 SGDLS, CDR2 YYNGEE. V gave up 4 bases and J gave up 4 bases, with 12 bases separating them. This CDR3 comprises 14 residues. CDR3 in amino acids: CASSPEEWYNEQFF. Written as DNA, the CDR3 is TGTGCCAGCAGCCCAGAGGAGTGGTACAATGAGCAGTTCTTC.

This clonotype showed up many times. CDR3 nucleotides: TGTGCCAGCAGTTATCGGAGCGGGAGGGCCGACGAGCAGTACTTC. Its protein is CASSYRSGRADEQYF. The V call is TRBV6-2 or TRBV6-3, the J call TRBJ2-7, with 10 bases that match TRBD2. Per germline, CDR1 MNHEY and CDR2 SVGEGT. Trimming removed 3 bases from V and 5 bases from J; junction bases left unmatched: 7. This CDR3 has 15 residues.

This clonotype was seen only a few times. The chain has TRBV4-3 and TRBJ2-1, with 10 bases aligning to TRBD2. The CDR3 sequence is 17 residues long. The germline V gene encodes CDR1 LGHNA and CDR2 YSLEER. Losses at the gene ends were 4 bases for V and 4 bases for J; bases not matched to a gene: 10. The DNA of the CDR3 is TGCGCCAGCAGCCTTCAAATGAGCGGGAGGGCGTACAATGAGCAGTTCTTC. This encodes CASSLQMSGRAYNEQFF.

The count of this clonotype is one. A much larger clone differs from this one at a single base, so this may be a read error. CDR3 loop: CASSGRGGQEAQYF. The CDR3 nucleotides are TGTGCCAGCAGTGGGAGAGGAGGCCAAGAGGCCCAGTACTTC. The rearrangement links TRBV6-5 to TRBJ2-5, with a possible D match to TRBD2 (5 bases). The CDR3 totals 14 residues. Germline CDR1 is MNHEY and CDR2 is SVGAGI.

Concerning this clonotype itself: A clone one base away is much larger, so this may be a read error. V usage is TRBV2 and J usage is TRBJ1-2; D is unclear. Germline CDR1 is SNHLY and CDR2 is FYNNEI. The CDR3 extends over 13 amino acids. CDR3 DNA: TGTGCCAGCAGTGATGGAAGGACTTATGGCTGCACCTTC. The encoded protein is CASSDGRTYGCTF.

This clonotype was seen repeatedly, ten times or more. The genes are TRBV4-3 and TRBJ2-7; no reliable D call. The germline V and J ends were trimmed by 2 bases and 3 bases, with 8 bases remaining between them. This CDR3 contains 13 residues. CDR1 and CDR2 (germline): LGHNA, YSLEER. CDR3: CASSQTILYEQYF. Written as DNA, the CDR3 is TGCGCCAGCAGCCAAACTATTCTCTACGAGCAGTACTTC.

This clonotype occurred a few times. This chain connects TRBV7-8 to TRBJ2-3; 14 positions match TRBD2. Looked up from germline, CDR1 is SGHVS and CDR2 is FQNEAQ. V was pared by 0 bases and J by 4 bases, with 0 bases of the junction left unmatched. The CDR3 is made up of 16 amino acids. The CDR3 DNA reads TGTGCCAGCAGCTTAGCGGGACTAGCGGGAGCAGATACGCAGTATTTT. It specifies CASSLAGLAGADTQYF.